This TCR beta chain is from a study of tumor-infiltrating lymphocytes in primary liver carcinoma (dated by TCRdb to 2016 to 2017). Turning to the overall study: Of the five patients (three men and two women, aged 30 to 69 years), four had hepatocellular carcinoma and one had combined HCC and intrahepatic cholangiocarcinoma. Tumors of the five patients were stage T1-T3 N0M0 with maximum diameters of roughly 4 to 11 cm. Each sample produced about 3.65 to 8 million productive TCRbeta reads, and read depth showed no significant difference between tissue types. The study combined TCRbeta repertoire sequencing, expression microarrays and whole-exome sequencing across five regions of each liver tumor, with adjacent normal tissue and blood. A total of approximately 35 specimens from 5 patients underwent TCRbeta repertoire sequencing, comprising about 25 tumor regions, 5 adjacent noncancerous liver tissues and 5 peripheral blood samples. To link TCRbeta repertoire diversity with the local molecular phenotype, the approximately 24 tumor region samples were profiled using Agilent mRNA microarrays. Repertoires from technical replicates were highly reproducible, with mean shared-clone rates roughly 0.9 and correlation coefficients above 0.95. Study-wide findings and limitations: Because sequencing covered only the TCR beta chain and unpaired alpha chains were not captured, true repertoire diversity is likely underestimated. Because the samples were bulk and unsorted, CD4+ and CD8+ T cell repertoires could not be compared. Repertoire overlap was found to be higher between tumor regions (mean around 35%) than between tumor-adjacent (roughly 17%) or tumor-blood (approximately 15%) pairs, consistent with antigen-driven expansion. The top 250 clones made up a significantly larger repertoire fraction in tumors than in blood (p = 0.039). With just four or five patients in the study, the authors point out that the findings should be validated in a larger study. Just about 7.5-24% of top clones turned up in all five regions of a tumor, which suggests spatial heterogeneity among tumor-infiltrating T cells.

A constant-region primer and ProtoScript II reverse transcriptase were used to reverse-transcribe TCRbeta-specific cDNA from approximately 550 ng total RNA. Three nested multiplex PCR rounds, following a slightly modified ARM-PCR procedure, were used to build the TCRbeta libraries. Multiplex TRBV1-TRBV30 forward primers and a Cbeta reverse primer were used in the first two PCR rounds, each of which was run for 10 cycles. Sample barcodes and Illumina adapters were added in a final 25-cycle PCR with Deep VentR polymerase. Amplicons of 200-500 bp were gel-purified with a QIAquick gel extraction kit before sequencing. TCRbeta amplicons were sequenced on an Illumina HiSeq 2500 with 250-bp paired-end reads. The study's processing was this. To recover full CDR3 sequences, reads were quality-trimmed using Trimmomatic v0.33 and paired reads were then merged using FLASH v1.2.11. V, D and J germline segments were assigned to the rearranged TCRbeta sequences using MiGEC v1.2.1b. VDJtools v1.0.0 computed clonotype statistics and Shannon-Wiener diversity indices. Except for diversity analysis, only each sample's 250 most abundant clonotypes were used in subsequent analyses to reduce sampling bias. The raw public reads went through TCRdb reprocessing: fastp at Q25, MiXCR clone calling, in-frame beta chains kept. Each entry merges the rows of one CDR3 protein and shows their most common DNA and genes. TCRdb, rather than the study authors, made the V and J calls. In all, the sample holds 150,000 to 200,000 distinct CDR3 sequences, and approximately 80% of those were seen once. The ten largest clones capture around a sixth of the sample.

V and J are trimmed by 9 bases and 3 bases, and the gene matches miss 6 bases of the junction. According to the germline V gene, CDR1 reads SGHRS and CDR2 reads YFSETQ. Measured from the cysteine to the phenylalanine, the CDR3 is 14 residues long. Here the CDR3 DNA is all that survives: 42 bases in frame from base 1. Concerning this clonotype: Its antigen remains unidentified. This may arise from a read error, as a much more abundant clone is one base away.

Total RNA and DNA were co-extracted from approximately 20-30 mg of bulk tissue with the AllPrep DNA/RNA mini kit, without cell sorting. Between late 2015 and 2016, five patients in China with histopathologically diagnosed primary liver carcinoma had surgical resection. Patients had chronic HBV infection and were treatment-naive at sampling. Five spatially separated regions were sampled from each tumor: the superior, inferior, left-lateral and right-lateral poles, plus the tumor centre. Histology showed that every tumor sample contained more than 75% viable tumor cells. Pieces of fresh tumor and adjacent tissue were cut in half, with one half kept in RNAlater at -80 degrees C and the other half sent for histology.

The receptor comes from a man aged 35 to 55 with primary liver carcinoma and hepatitis B virus infection. What was sequenced was tumor tissue from primary liver carcinoma. The rearranged segments are TRBV5-1 and TRBJ2-7, with 13 middle bases fitting TRBD2. This receptor has the CDR3 CAIRGTSGIYEQYF. At the DNA level, the sequence is TGCGCCATCAGAGGGACTAGCGGGATCTACGAGCAGTACTTC.